This T cell receptor (beta chain) was captured in a study of T cells in Graves' hyperthyroidism and ophthalmopathy. Findings and caveats of the study: Most clonotypes expanded in the thyroid (above 0.001) were also present in blood. Model-based prediction identified ophthalmopathy a median about 7 months prior to its onset. From stable hyperthyroidism, ophthalmopathy was set apart by a 13 V-J model.

What was amplified from RNA transcripts were TCR beta CDR3 regions. The HTBI primer set drove a first-round RT-PCR of the TCR CDR3. MiXCR, run by TCRdb on the multiplex PCR reads, gives a single entry per CDR3 protein. The sample contains around 520,000 distinct CDR3 sequences, about 14% of which appear only once. This clonotype was seen many times. The antigen is unknown. Sample: blood. This sequence originates from a middle-aged woman with Graves' hyperthyroidism.

CDR3 sequence reads: CASSLMGATTAGELFF. The CDR3 nucleotides are TGTGCCAGCAGCCTTATGGGGGCAACCACCGCCGGGGAGCTGTTTTTT. The chain couples TRBV5-8 to TRBJ2-2; a weak D match, TRBD1 (6 bases). Between the trimmed V and J ends, which lost 4 bases and 6 bases, there was a span of 19 bases. The V gene's germline CDR1 is SGHTS and CDR2 YDEGEE. This CDR3 is built from 16 residues.